This TCR beta chain was sequenced in a study of cytomegalovirus exposure and HLA in healthy donors. The PCR used 60 Vbeta and 13 Jbeta primers. Clones were sequenced by immunoSEQ multiplex PCR, and TCRdb holds only the in-frame ones, with some missing. There are under 300,000 clones in the sample; approximately 82% occur only once, and around 8% lies in the top ten. Germline V gene data show CDR1 as SGHNT and CDR2 as YYREEE (reference sequence). The CDR3 has 15 residues. Between the trimmed V and J ends, which lost 5 bases and 0 bases, there was a span of 15 bases. J is TRBJ2-7 and V is TRBV5-4; D not certain. Sequencing used PBMCs. This clonotype originated in a woman aged 55-70 years in good health and CMV-seropositive. The CDR3 sequence is CASSPSSTNSYEQYF. CDR3 in DNA: TGTGCCAGCAGTCCTAGTAGTACCAACTCCTACGAGCAGTACTTC.